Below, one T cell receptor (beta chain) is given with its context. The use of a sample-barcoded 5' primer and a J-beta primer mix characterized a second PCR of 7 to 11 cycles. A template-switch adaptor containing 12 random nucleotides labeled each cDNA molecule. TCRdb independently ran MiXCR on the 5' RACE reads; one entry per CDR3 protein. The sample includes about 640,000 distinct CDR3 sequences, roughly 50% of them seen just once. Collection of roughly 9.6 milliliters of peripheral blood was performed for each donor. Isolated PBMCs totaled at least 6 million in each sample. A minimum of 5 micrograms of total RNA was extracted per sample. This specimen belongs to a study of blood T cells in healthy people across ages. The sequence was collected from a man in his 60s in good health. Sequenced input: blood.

CDR3 in amino acids: CASSLDWTVNTEAFF. The CDR3 DNA is TGTGCCAGCAGCTTAGACTGGACAGTGAACACTGAAGCTTTCTTT. The chain is built from TRBV11-1 and TRBJ1-1, with D possibly TRBD1 on 6 matching bases. Germline V gives CDR1 SGHAT, CDR2 FQDESV (reference sequence). The CDR3 consists of 15 residues. V gave up 1 base and J gave up 0 bases, with 9 bases separating them. Using reference TRBV11-1 and TRBJ1-1 for the parts outside the CDR3, the full variable domain is EAEVAQSPRYKITEKSQAVAFWCDPISGHATLYWYRQILGQGPELLVQFQDESVVDDSQLPKDRFSAERLKGVDSTLKIQPAELGDSAMYLCASSLDWTVNTEAFFGQGTRLTVV.